The entry below gives a single T cell receptor (beta chain) sequence along with its context. This same CDR3 is encoded by further DNA sequences in the sample. This sample is part of a study of blood T cell repertoires in COVID-19. Some clones are missing from TCRdb's copy, which holds only in-frame ones; the method was immunoSEQ multiplex PCR. Of 150,000 to 200,000 clones listed, roughly nine tenths are singletons. V lost 3 bases to trimming and J lost 5 bases, with 4 bases between them. Germline V gives CDR1 KGHSH, CDR2 LQKENI. There are 11 residues in the CDR3. The sequence was obtained from a woman older than 75 in a cohort sampled during active or convalescent COVID-19. The chain carries TRBV18 and TRBJ2-5; no clear D gene. Sequenced: peripheral blood. In DNA form, the CDR3 reads TGTGCCAGCTCACCGAGGGAGACCCAGTACTTC. Amino acids: CASSPRETQYF.